These 5 T cell receptor beta chains were sequenced from one sample in a study of blood T cells in healthy people across ages. The second PCR ran about 6 to 11 cycles with a sample-barcoded 5' primer and J-beta primers. TCRdb re-derived calls from the 5' RACE reads in MiXCR, one entry per CDR3 protein. The repertoire consists of around 1,500,000 distinct CDR3 sequences, with 28% occurring once and the leading ten covering less than 9.5%. Sequencing input: blood. The receptor source for this set is a woman aged 25-40 years in good health.

This clonotype was seen a few times. The V and J genes are TRBV12-3 or TRBV12-4 and TRBJ1-2; perhaps TRBD1 as D (6 bases). Trimming shortened V by 5 bases and J by 8 bases, and 18 bases separated the two germline ends. CDR3 size: 14 residues. The CDR3 DNA reads TGTGCCAGCAGTACCGCAGGGGCAACGGGGGGCTACACCTTC. Its protein product is CASSTAGATGGYTF.

The chain employs TRBV20-1 and TRBJ1-5, with D perhaps TRBD1 (6 bases). CDR3 size: 13 residues. The germline CDR1 and CDR2 sequences are DFQATT and SNEGSKA (reference sequence). V lost 5 bases to trimming and J lost 6 bases, with 14 bases between them. DNA for the CDR3: TGCAGTGCTCAGGCAGGGGAGTCTCAGCCCCAGCATTTT. Its translation: CSAQAGESQPQHF.

This clonotype was counted ten times or more. The limits of the CDR3 on the DNA are not certain, so only TCRdb's listed CDR3 is given. This chain uses TRBV28 with TRBJ2-3. CDR1 and CDR2 (germline): MDHEN, SYDVKM. From its first to its last residue, the CDR3 has 14 amino acids. CDR3: CASSFGSGTDTQYF.

The V and J genes are TRBV7-2 and TRBJ1-6; D gene uncertain. The CDR3 loop spans 16 amino acids. Trimming stripped 2 bases from V and 2 bases from J, with 10 bases between. Germline V gives CDR1 SGHTA, CDR2 FQGNSA. Written as DNA, the CDR3 is TGTGCCAGCAGCTTACCAGGACGTCCCTATAATTCACCCCTCCACTTT. This codes for CASSLPGRPYNSPLHF.

In DNA form, the CDR3 reads TGTGCCAGCAGCCAAGACTACTTTGGGACAGCAACCTACGAGCAGTACTTC. Protein product: CASSQDYFGTATYEQYF. V usage is TRBV14 and J usage is TRBJ2-5, with 7 bases aligning to TRBD1. Gene TRBJ2-7 matches the end of the DNA better, so the J call may be wrong. Looked up from germline, CDR1 is SGHDN and CDR2 is FVKESK. CDR3 length: 17 residues.